This T cell receptor beta chain is drawn from a study of cytotoxic CD8 clonotypes in ibrutinib-treated CLL. About the study: Responses: roughly 25 partial, 2 complete; after median roughly 68 months, about 15 stayed remitted, roughly 12 progressed. Following a median roughly 12 months of treatment, with a range of 6 to 36, response samples were taken. The study's findings and limits: Different sampling times were used for sustained-remission and progressing patients.

Targeted sequencing depth ranged from 1 in 200,000 to 1 in 1 million T cells. Produced via immunoSEQ multiplex PCR; TCRdb's table is partial and in-frame only. Of roughly 220,000 clones listed, over 65% are singletons. On this clone itself: Its specificity is unknown.

V dropped 7 bases and J dropped 3 bases, with 15 bases sitting between them. Germline CDR1 SGHVS, CDR2 FNYEAQ. The CDR3 length is 15 residues. This rearrangement joins TRBV7-6 to TRBJ2-2; either TRBD1 or TRBD2 may fit D (5 bases each). Here the sequenced sample was PBMCs, taken after 12 months of ibrutinib treatment. The source is a human donor with chronic lymphocytic leukemia. Here the CDR3 reads CASIGWDRHTGELFF. CDR3 sequence (DNA): TGTGCCAGCATAGGGTGGGACCGCCACACCGGGGAGCTGTTTTTT.